Listed here is a single TCR beta chain. In germline, CDR1 is MDHEN, CDR2 SYDVKM. The ends lost 3 bases at V and 3 bases at J; junction bases unmatched: 8. This CDR3 is 16 amino acids long. These data belong to a study of blood T cell repertoires in COVID-19. The wider study: Sites in the United States, Italy and Spain provided acute and convalescent COVID-19 samples.

Per the study methods: Amplification from reference gene primers served as the basis for estimated nucleated cell counts. Some clones are missing from TCRdb's copy, which holds only in-frame ones; the method was immunoSEQ multiplex PCR. V and J calls and clone size come straight from that table; D and trimming were deduced from the DNA. The sample lists about 670,000 clones, approximately 90% occurring once. This chain uses TRBV28 with TRBJ2-3, with 8 nucleotides matching TRBD1. Sample: peripheral blood. The clonotype was recovered from a woman aged 18-30 years with acute or convalescent COVID-19. The CDR3 sequence is CASSFTGTGGTDTQYF. The CDR3 nucleotides read TGTGCCAGCAGTTTTACAGGGACAGGCGGAACAGATACGCAGTATTTT. The variable domain in full, completed from reference TRBV28 and TRBJ2-3, reads DVKVTQSSRYLVKRTGEKVFLECVQDMDHENMFWYRQDPGLGLRLIYFSYDVKMKEKGDIPEGYSVSREKKERFSLILESASTNQTSMYLCASSFTGTGGTDTQYFGPGTRLTVL.